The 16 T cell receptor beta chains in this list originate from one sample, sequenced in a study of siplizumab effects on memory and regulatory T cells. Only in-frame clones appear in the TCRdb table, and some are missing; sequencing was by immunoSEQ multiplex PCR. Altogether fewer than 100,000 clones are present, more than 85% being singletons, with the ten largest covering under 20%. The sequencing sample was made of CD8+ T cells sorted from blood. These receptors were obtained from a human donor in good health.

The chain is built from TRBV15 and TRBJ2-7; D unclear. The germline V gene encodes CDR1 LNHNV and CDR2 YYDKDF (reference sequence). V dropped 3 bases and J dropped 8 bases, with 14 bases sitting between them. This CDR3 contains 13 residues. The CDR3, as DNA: TGTGCCACCAGCAGTCCGGAGACCCGCAAGCAGTACTTC. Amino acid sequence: CATSSPETRKQYF.

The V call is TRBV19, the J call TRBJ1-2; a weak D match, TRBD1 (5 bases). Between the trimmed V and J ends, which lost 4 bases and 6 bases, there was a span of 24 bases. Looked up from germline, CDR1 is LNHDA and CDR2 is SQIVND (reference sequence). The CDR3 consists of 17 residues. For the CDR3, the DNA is TGTGCCAGTAGTAGATACGGTGATTCGGGACTACGCCATGGCTACACCTTC. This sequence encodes CASSRYGDSGLRHGYTF. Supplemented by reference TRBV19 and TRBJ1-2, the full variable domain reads DGGITQSPKYLFRKEGQNVTLSCEQNLNHDAMYWYRQDPGQGLRLIYYSQIVNDFQKGDIAEGYSVSREKKESFPLTVTSAQKNPTAFYLCASSRYGDSGLRHGYTFGSGTRLTVV.

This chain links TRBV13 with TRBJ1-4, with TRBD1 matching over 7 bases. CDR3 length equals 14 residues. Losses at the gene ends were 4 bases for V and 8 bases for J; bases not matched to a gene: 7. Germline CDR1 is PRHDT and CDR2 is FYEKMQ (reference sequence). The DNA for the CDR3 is TGTGCCAGCAGCTCACACAGGGGCAGGGAAAAACTGTTTTTT. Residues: CASSSHRGREKLFF.

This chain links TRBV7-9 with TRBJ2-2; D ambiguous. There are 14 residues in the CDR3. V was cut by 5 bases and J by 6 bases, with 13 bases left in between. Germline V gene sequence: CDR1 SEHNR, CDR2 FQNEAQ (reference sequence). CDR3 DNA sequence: TGTGCCAGCAGCGGTATGTCCGTCTCCGGGGAGCTGTTTTTT. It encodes CASSGMSVSGELFF.

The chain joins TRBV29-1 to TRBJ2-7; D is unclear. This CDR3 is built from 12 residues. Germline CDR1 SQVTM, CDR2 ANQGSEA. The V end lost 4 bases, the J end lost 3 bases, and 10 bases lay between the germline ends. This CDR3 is CSVVGSLYEQYF. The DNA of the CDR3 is TGCAGCGTTGTAGGGTCCCTCTACGAGCAGTACTTC.

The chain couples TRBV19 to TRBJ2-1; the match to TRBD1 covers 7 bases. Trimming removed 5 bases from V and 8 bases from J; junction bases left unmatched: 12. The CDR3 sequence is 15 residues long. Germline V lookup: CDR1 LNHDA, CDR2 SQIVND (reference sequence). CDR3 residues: CASSQVDRSGDEQFF. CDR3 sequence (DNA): TGTGCCAGTAGTCAGGTGGACAGGTCTGGAGATGAGCAGTTCTTC. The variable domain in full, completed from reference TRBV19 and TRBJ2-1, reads DGGITQSPKYLFRKEGQNVTLSCEQNLNHDAMYWYRQDPGQGLRLIYYSQIVNDFQKGDIAEGYSVSREKKESFPLTVTSAQKNPTAFYLCASSQVDRSGDEQFFGPGTRLTVL.

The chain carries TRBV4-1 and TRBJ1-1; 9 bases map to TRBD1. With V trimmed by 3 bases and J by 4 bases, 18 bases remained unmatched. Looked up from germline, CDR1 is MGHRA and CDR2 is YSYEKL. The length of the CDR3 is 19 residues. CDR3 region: CASSQDSGTGFVLFTEAFF. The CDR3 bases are TGCGCCAGCAGCCAGGACTCCGGGACAGGGTTTGTCTTGTTCACTGAAGCTTTCTTT.

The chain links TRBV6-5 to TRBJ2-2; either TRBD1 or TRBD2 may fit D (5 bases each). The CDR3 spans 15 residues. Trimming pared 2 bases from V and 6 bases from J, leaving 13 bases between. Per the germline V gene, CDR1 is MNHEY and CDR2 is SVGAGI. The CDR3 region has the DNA TGTGCCAGCAGTTACATAAGGGGACGCCCCGGGGAGCTGTTTTTT. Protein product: CASSYIRGRPGELFF.

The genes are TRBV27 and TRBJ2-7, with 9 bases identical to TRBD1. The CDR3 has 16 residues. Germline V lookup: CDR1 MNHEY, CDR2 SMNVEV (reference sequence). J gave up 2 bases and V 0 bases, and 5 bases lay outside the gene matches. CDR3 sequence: CASSLSGQGVAYEQYF. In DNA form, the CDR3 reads TGTGCCAGCAGTTTATCGGGACAGGGTGTTGCCTACGAGCAGTACTTC.

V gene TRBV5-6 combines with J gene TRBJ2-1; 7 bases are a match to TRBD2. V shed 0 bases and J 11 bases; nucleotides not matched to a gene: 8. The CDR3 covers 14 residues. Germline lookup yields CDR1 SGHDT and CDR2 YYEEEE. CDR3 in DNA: TGTGCCAGCAGCTTGGGATTAGCGGGTAACCAGCAGTTCTTC. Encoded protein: CASSLGLAGNQQFF. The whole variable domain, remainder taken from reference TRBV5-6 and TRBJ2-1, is DAGVTQSPTHLIKTRGQQVTLRCSPKSGHDTVSWYQQALGQGPQFIFQYYEEEERQRGNFPDRFSGHQFPNYSSELNVNALLLGDSALYLCASSLGLAGNQQFFGPGTRLTVL.

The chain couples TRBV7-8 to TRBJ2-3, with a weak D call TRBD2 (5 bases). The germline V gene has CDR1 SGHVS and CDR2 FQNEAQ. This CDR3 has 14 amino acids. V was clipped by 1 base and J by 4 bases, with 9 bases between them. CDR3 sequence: CASSLGEGSDTQYF. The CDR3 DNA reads TGTGCCAGCAGCTTAGGAGAGGGTTCAGATACGCAGTATTTT.

The CDR3 sequence: CASSPPKLADEQFF. CDR3 DNA sequence: TGTGCCAGCAGCCCGCCGAAACTCGCGGATGAGCAGTTCTTC. The chain links TRBV7-9 to TRBJ2-1; D call uncertain. Germline values: CDR1 SEHNR, CDR2 FQNEAQ (reference sequence). The CDR3 contains 14 residues. The V gene lost 5 bases and the J gene lost 8 bases, with 16 bases spanning the gap.

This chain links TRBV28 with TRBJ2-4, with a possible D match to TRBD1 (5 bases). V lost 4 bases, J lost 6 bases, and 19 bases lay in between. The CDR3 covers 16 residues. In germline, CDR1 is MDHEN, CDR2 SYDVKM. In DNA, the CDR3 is TGTGCCAGCAGTTCGCGTGGGGCAGGGTCAAGAAACATTCAGTACTTC. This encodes CASSSRGAGSRNIQYF.

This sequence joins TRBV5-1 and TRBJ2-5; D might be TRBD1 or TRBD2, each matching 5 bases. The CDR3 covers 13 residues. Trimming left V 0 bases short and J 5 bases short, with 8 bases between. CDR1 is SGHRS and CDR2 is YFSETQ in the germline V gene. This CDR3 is CASSLVGDETQYF. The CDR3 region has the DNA TGCGCCAGCAGCTTGGTAGGGGACGAGACCCAGTACTTC.

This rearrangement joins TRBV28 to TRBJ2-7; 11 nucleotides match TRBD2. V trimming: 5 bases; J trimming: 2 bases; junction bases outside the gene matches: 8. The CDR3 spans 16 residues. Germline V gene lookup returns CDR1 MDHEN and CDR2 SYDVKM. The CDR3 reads CASSPLTSGVAYEQYF. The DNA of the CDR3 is TGTGCCAGCAGTCCTTTGACTAGCGGGGTGGCCTACGAGCAGTACTTC.

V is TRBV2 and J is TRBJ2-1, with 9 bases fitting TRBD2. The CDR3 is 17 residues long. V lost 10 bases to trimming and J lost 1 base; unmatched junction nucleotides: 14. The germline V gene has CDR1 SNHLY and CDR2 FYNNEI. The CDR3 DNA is TGTGCCACCCCACTTTCTTTAGCGGGAGTGTCCTACAATGAGCAGTTCTTC. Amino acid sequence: CATPLSLAGVSYNEQFF.